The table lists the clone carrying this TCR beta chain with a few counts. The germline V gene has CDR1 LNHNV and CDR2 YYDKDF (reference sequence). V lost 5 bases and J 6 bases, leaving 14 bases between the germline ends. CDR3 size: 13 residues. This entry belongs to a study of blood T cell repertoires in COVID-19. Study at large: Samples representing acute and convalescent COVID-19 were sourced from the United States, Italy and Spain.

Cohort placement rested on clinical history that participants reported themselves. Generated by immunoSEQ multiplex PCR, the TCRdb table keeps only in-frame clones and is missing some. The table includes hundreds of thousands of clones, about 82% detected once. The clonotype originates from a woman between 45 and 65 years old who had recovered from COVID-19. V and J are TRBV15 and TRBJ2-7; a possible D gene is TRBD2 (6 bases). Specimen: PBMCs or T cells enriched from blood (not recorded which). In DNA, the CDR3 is TGTGCCACCAGCCGGCAGGGAGGAGGCGAGCAGTACTTC. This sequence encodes CATSRQGGGEQYF.